A single sample gave rise to the 5 T cell receptor beta chains below, sequenced in a study of T-cell reconstitution after alpha-beta-depleted transplantation in children. Preparation of the TCRbeta library involved a method that used unique molecular identifiers. Each CDR3 protein gets one entry after TCRdb re-called the PCR reads with MiXCR. The table lists about 540,000 distinct CDR3 sequences, around 20% of them singletons. This sample comprised PBMCs from the stem cell graft donor, obtained from the stem cell graft. These receptors originate from a human donor who donated a stem cell graft to a child with acute lymphoblastic leukemia.

This clonotype was found a few times. V is TRBV9 and J is TRBJ2-1; TRBD1 matches at 10 bases. Trimming cost V 5 bases and J 6 bases; bases outside gene matches: 5. This CDR3 is 14 amino acids long. The germline gives CDR1 SGDLS, CDR2 YYNGEE. This chain's CDR3 is CASSRGQGFNEQFF. The CDR3 DNA sequence: TGTGCCAGCAGTCGGGGACAGGGGTTCAATGAGCAGTTCTTC.

This clonotype was observed a handful of times. V is TRBV20-1 and J is TRBJ2-4; D gene ambiguous. There are 12 residues in the CDR3. CDR1 DFQATT and CDR2 SNEGSKA come from the germline V gene (reference sequence). Trimming took 6 bases from V and 0 from J, leaving 6 bases between them. The chain's CDR3 is CSAALAKNIQYF. CDR3 bases: TGCAGTGCGGCATTAGCCAAAAACATTCAGTACTTC.

There are many counts of this clonotype. The rearrangement uses TRBV21-1 and TRBJ2-7; whether TRBD1, the table's D call, matches the DNA was not checked. TRBV21-1 is tagged as a pseudogene. The CDR3 has 13 residues. The CDR3 loop reads CASSSRDTYEQYF. In DNA form, the CDR3 reads TGTGCCAGCAGCTCCCGGGATACCTACGAGCAGTACTTC.

Concerning this clonotype: This may arise from a read error, as a much more abundant clone is one base away. The chain uses TRBV29-1 and TRBJ1-1, with unresolved D. Per the germline V gene, CDR1 is SQVTM and CDR2 is ANQGSEA. The CDR3 is 11 amino acids. The germline V and J ends were trimmed by 6 bases and 0 bases, with 5 bases remaining between them. The CDR3 protein is CSVRVNTEAFF. CDR3 DNA: TGCAGCGTCCGGGTGAACACTGAAGCTTTCTTT.

The genes are TRBV20-1 and TRBJ1-2; D is undetermined. The CDR3 consists of 12 residues. V was pared by 3 bases and J by 7 bases, with 12 bases between. Germline V lookup: CDR1 DFQATT, CDR2 SNEGSKA (reference sequence). The CDR3 bases are TGCAGTGCTAGTAGTGGGCCTGGTGGCTACACCTTC. This translates into CSASSGPGGYTF.